A single T cell receptor beta chain is shown here with its context. These data are taken from a study of blood T cell repertoires in COVID-19. Across the whole study: Acute-phase and convalescent COVID-19 samples originated in the United States, Italy and Spain. T cells, B-cell-depleted T cells, or PBMCs provided the cDNA or gDNA that served as material.

Germline trimming cut 3 bases from V and 2 bases from J; bases unmatched to any gene: 5. The CDR3 length is 14 residues. The germline CDR1 and CDR2 sequences are SQVTM and ANQGSEA. The authors' processing: It was from reference gene primer amplification that nucleated cell counts were estimated. The assay was immunoSEQ multiplex PCR, and TCRdb's table has in-frame clones only and misses some. The V and J calls and the clone size are those of that table, but D and trimming were determined from the DNA. Of around 200,000 clones in the sample, about nine tenths are singletons; the top ten hold around 1.5%.

The genes are TRBV29-1 and TRBJ2-3; 7 positions agree with TRBD1. The specimen was peripheral blood. This receptor was obtained from a young man with active or convalescent COVID-19. The CDR3 region is CSVDWDSVTDTQYF. The CDR3, as DNA: TGCAGCGTTGACTGGGACAGTGTCACAGATACGCAGTATTTT.